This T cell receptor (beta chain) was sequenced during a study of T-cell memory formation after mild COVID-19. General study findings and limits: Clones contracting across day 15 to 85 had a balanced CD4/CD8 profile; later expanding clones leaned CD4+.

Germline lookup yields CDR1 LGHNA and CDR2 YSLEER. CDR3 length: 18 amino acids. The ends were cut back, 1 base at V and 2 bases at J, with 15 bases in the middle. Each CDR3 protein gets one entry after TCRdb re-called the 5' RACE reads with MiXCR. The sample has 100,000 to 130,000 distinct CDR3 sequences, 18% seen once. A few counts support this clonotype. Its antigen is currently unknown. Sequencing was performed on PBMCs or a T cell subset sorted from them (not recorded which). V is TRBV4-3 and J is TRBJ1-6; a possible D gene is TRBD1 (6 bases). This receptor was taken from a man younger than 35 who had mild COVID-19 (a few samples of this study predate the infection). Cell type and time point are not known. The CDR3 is CASSQASGANPYNSPLHF. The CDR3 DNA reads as TGCGCCAGCAGCCAAGCGTCGGGGGCGAACCCCTATAATTCACCCCTCCACTTT.